This paragraph reports one T cell receptor (beta chain). CDR1 and CDR2 from the germline V gene are KGHDR and SFDVKD. The CDR3 spans 16 residues. The J segment lost 6 bases and the V segment lost 2 bases, leaving 10 bases of the junction unmatched. Original processing methods: The assay estimated nucleated cells by amplifying reference gene primers. Repertoires were generated with immunoSEQ multiplex PCR, while TCRdb's copy carries only in-frame clones and drops some. For V, J and clone size, that table is used; D and trimming come from the DNA. Of some 58,000 clones in the sample, 77% are singletons; the top ten hold approximately 30%. This specimen belongs to a study of blood T cell repertoires in COVID-19.

Sequences were obtained from peripheral blood. The sequence was obtained from a human donor in a cohort sampled during active COVID-19. The chain has TRBV24-1 and TRBJ1-2, with 8 nucleotides matching TRBD1. The CDR3 sequence is CATSDYKVTGENGYTF. CDR3 bases: TGTGCCACCAGTGATTATAAAGTGACAGGGGAGAATGGCTACACCTTC.